This is a list of T cell receptor beta chains from one sample in a study of T cells expressing NK-cell markers. TCRdb reprocessed the 5' RACE reads; each CDR3 protein has one entry and no DNA is given. This sample contains 500,000 or so distinct CDR3 sequences. Source material: blood T cells: a sorted CD56 or NKG2C T cell subset, CD4+ or CD8+ T cells, or bulk PBMC T cells (not recorded which). Every receptor here comes from a man aged 18 to 30 in good health. Each CDR3 is given with its conserved first and last residue. The order of the fields is J gene, V gene, CDR3 protein.

j_gene: TRBJ1-3; v_gene: TRBV5-6; CDR3aa: CASSLAQGGVRRNTIYF
j_gene: TRBJ2-1; v_gene: TRBV6-5; CDR3aa: CASSYPATGGRNNEQFF
j_gene: TRBJ2-5; v_gene: TRBV5-1; CDR3aa: CAIITERGGGTQYF
j_gene: TRBJ2-3; v_gene: TRBV12-3/TRBV12-4; CDR3aa: CASSLLREGTDTQYF
j_gene: TRBJ2-2; v_gene: TRBV20-1; CDR3aa: CSAHQGAGSSGELFF
j_gene: TRBJ2-1; v_gene: TRBV27; CDR3aa: CASSLYRLNNEQFF
j_gene: TRBJ2-2; v_gene: TRBV5-5; CDR3aa: CASSLERGGPTGELFF
j_gene: TRBJ1-2; v_gene: TRBV7-9; CDR3aa: CASSLGTGTGYGYTF
j_gene: TRBJ2-3; v_gene: TRBV27; CDR3aa: CASTSGLAGNTDTQYF
j_gene: TRBJ2-1; v_gene: TRBV7-8; CDR3aa: CASNLAGALAGTGGYEQFF
j_gene: TRBJ2-5; v_gene: TRBV5-1; CDR3aa: CASSLKNDWQETQYF
j_gene: TRBJ1-5; v_gene: TRBV18; CDR3aa: CASSPGTAASQPQHF
j_gene: TRBJ2-3; v_gene: TRBV21-1; CDR3aa: CASSKRGLAVPYSSTDTQYF
j_gene: TRBJ2-2; v_gene: TRBV9; CDR3aa: CASSARRLAGGGELFF
j_gene: TRBJ2-3; v_gene: TRBV11-2; CDR3aa: CASSSSSPAVITDTQYF
j_gene: TRBJ2-5; v_gene: TRBV28; CDR3aa: CASRLGYRETQYF
j_gene: TRBJ2-1; v_gene: TRBV5-1; CDR3aa: CASSLMGFGAERQFF
j_gene: TRBJ2-3; v_gene: TRBV24-1; CDR3aa: CATSQTKGTQYF
j_gene: TRBJ2-3; v_gene: TRBV6-5; CDR3aa: CASSTGGRGTDTQYF
j_gene: TRBJ2-1; v_gene: TRBV5-1; CDR3aa: CASSLAERVRSLDEQFF
j_gene: TRBJ2-2; v_gene: TRBV6-5; CDR3aa: CASSYRHDPPGELFF
j_gene: TRBJ1-1; v_gene: TRBV25-1; CDR3aa: CASSDTETSFEAFF
j_gene: TRBJ1-4; v_gene: TRBV7-8; CDR3aa: CASSSSSPTGYNEKLFF
j_gene: TRBJ2-6; v_gene: TRBV5-1; CDR3aa: CASSADWTGLGANVLTF
j_gene: TRBJ2-3; v_gene: TRBV6-5; CDR3aa: CASSYPIGGASTDTQYF
j_gene: TRBJ1-1; v_gene: TRBV12-3/TRBV12-4; CDR3aa: CASSLALTGVLDTEAFF
j_gene: TRBJ1-3; v_gene: TRBV10-3; CDR3aa: CAINREPGNTIYF
j_gene: TRBJ2-1; v_gene: TRBV5-1; CDR3aa: CASSPSEGPIDEQFF
j_gene: TRBJ2-1; v_gene: TRBV12-3/TRBV12-4; CDR3aa: CASRYPGLAGVGNEQFF
j_gene: TRBJ1-3; v_gene: TRBV7-2; CDR3aa: CASSKDPARGNTIYF
j_gene: TRBJ2-1; v_gene: TRBV29-1; CDR3aa: CSVEIRKRELNNEQFF
j_gene: TRBJ2-5; v_gene: TRBV15; CDR3aa: CATSREGSPQETQYF
j_gene: TRBJ2-5; v_gene: TRBV21-1; CDR3aa: CASSKRGPRKEETQYF
j_gene: TRBJ2-1; v_gene: TRBV9; CDR3aa: CASSVEVGRMAYNEQFF
j_gene: TRBJ2-5; v_gene: TRBV7-9; CDR3aa: CASSLAGTQGETQYF
j_gene: TRBJ1-2; v_gene: TRBV29-1; CDR3aa: CSVESANYGYTF
j_gene: TRBJ1-1; v_gene: TRBV20-1; CDR3aa: CSARVNYGNTEAFF
j_gene: TRBJ2-3; v_gene: TRBV24-1; CDR3aa: CATSDTTGSLTDTQYF
j_gene: TRBJ2-5; v_gene: TRBV27; CDR3aa: CASNGAETQYF
j_gene: TRBJ1-2; v_gene: TRBV29-1; CDR3aa: CSVRAGANYGYTF
j_gene: TRBJ2-3; v_gene: TRBV5-1; CDR3aa: CASSFRGYDGTDTQYF
j_gene: TRBJ2-2; v_gene: TRBV2; CDR3aa: CASSEAGTSLPGELFF
j_gene: TRBJ1-2; v_gene: TRBV4-2; CDR3aa: CASSQESRGDYYGYTF
j_gene: TRBJ1-3; v_gene: TRBV7-2; CDR3aa: CASSRPGLRRGLSSGNTIYF
j_gene: TRBJ2-3; v_gene: TRBV28; CDR3aa: CASSLLGTSGLDTQYF
j_gene: TRBJ2-3; v_gene: TRBV27; CDR3aa: CASRWREGSTDTQYF